This T cell receptor (beta chain) stems from a study of shared clonotypes between healthy human individuals. Libraries were prepared by immunoSEQ multiplex PCR; TCRdb keeps only in-frame clonotypes and omits some of them. The data show under 650,000 clones, with 90% to 97% seen just once and 0.06% held by the top ten. CDR1 SGHDT and CDR2 YYEEEE come from the germline V gene. V was pared by 2 bases and J by 3 bases, with 13 bases of the junction left unmatched. The CDR3 spans 17 residues. The chain links TRBV5-6 to TRBJ2-7, with TRBD1 matching over 8 bases. The TCR was taken from a woman under 40 in good health. Sequencing used naive CD4+ T cells sorted from blood. Subset described: CD45RA+ positively selected. Here the CDR3 DNA reads TGTGCCAGCAGCTTAACATCCCCCCGGGACAGGAGCTACGAGCAGTACTTC. Its protein is CASSLTSPRDRSYEQYF. The full variable domain, rest sourced from reference TRBV5-6 and TRBJ2-7, is DAGVTQSPTHLIKTRGQQVTLRCSPKSGHDTVSWYQQALGQGPQFIFQYYEEEERQRGNFPDRFSGHQFPNYSSELNVNALLLGDSALYLCASSLTSPRDRSYEQYFGPGTRLTVT.